This TCR beta chain was captured in a study of graft-versus-host responses after intestinal transplantation (dated by TCRdb to the early 2020s). Regarding the study in general: Multivisceral, liver-intestinal, or isolated intestinal transplants were received by the recipients. Anti-thymocyte globulin induction was given to all recipients, followed by maintenance tacrolimus and steroids for two to four years. Instead of going to the commercial service, samples from a few later patients were sequenced in-house on an Illumina MiSeq and processed with MiXCR. To identify alloreactive clones, pre-transplant mixed lymphocyte reaction products were sequenced and compared with unstimulated pre-transplant donor and recipient T cells. Donor T cell macrochimerism was defined as a peak of at least 4% donor T cells among recipient peripheral blood mononuclear cells. Graft-versus-host and host-versus-graft alloreactive T cell clones were tracked in the graft, circulation and bone marrow after intestinal transplantation using bulk TCR-beta CDR3 sequencing. A cohort of 24 intestinal transplant recipients, including one retransplant, was enrolled, and 3 patients lacking pretransplant specimens were excluded.

Libraries were prepared through the immunoSEQ multiplex PCR assay. High-throughput TCR-beta CDR3 sequencing of genomic DNA from most patients was performed by Adaptive Biotechnologies. In the original analysis: Adaptive's ImmunoSEQ software supplied the TCR sequencing data for under 20 patients, while MiXCR and VDJtools were used to process a few other patients. CDR3 nucleotide sequences shared between donor and recipient were removed because the origin of such sequences could not be assigned. Alloreactive clones required at least 2-fold expansion over unstimulated cells and minimum CFSE-low frequency of 0.002% (template counts) or 0.001% (read counts). Clones detected in sequenced pre-transplant spleen, lymph node, or MLR CFSE-low populations of the donor or recipient were defined as mappable. The cumulative frequency of alloreactive clones was calculated as a percentage of all sequences, weighted by copy number. TCRdb holds this immuneACCESS table with in-frame rearrangements only. Some clones are missing; in checked studies, unresolved V genes explain under half, and the rest has no known cause. Clone size and the V and J calls come from that table; the DNA yielded D and trimming. The sample has about 97,000 clones on record, approximately 92% of them singletons. The ten largest make up 15% to 20% of the sample.

Turning to this clone: Its antigen target is currently unknown. There are no base qualities to consult, and no much larger clone falls within one base.

Blood samples were collected up to 4 times in the first month after transplant and then at least monthly when available. Here is what the overall study found, with its caveats: In patients with donor T cell macrochimerism, the allografts had high GvH to HvG T cell clonal ratios. Early after transplant, peak levels of circulating GvH clones were found to be associated with declines in HvG clones. GvH clones turned up in recipient bone marrow, with some appearing earlier in ileal mucosa or blood, a pattern consistent with an intestinal mucosal origin. The conclusions were limited by the relatively low number and heterogeneity of the intestinal transplant patients.

The clonotype was recovered from a human patient who received an intestinal transplant, so some T cells may come from the graft donor. The sample was PBMCs, taken approximately 420 days after intestinal transplant.

The nucleotide sequence reads as follows: TGTGCCAGTTATACCAACACTGAAGCTTTCTTT. The resulting protein is CASYTNTEAFF. This chain joins TRBV19 to TRBJ1-1; the D segment cannot be called with confidence. Via the germline V gene (reference sequence), CDR1 is LNHDA and CDR2 SQIVND. From the cysteine up to the phenylalanine, the CDR3 has a length of 11 residues. Only the CDR3 region is kept as DNA, spanning 33 bases read in frame from base 1. V is shortened by 8 bases, J by 2 bases, and the region joining them spans 6 bases.